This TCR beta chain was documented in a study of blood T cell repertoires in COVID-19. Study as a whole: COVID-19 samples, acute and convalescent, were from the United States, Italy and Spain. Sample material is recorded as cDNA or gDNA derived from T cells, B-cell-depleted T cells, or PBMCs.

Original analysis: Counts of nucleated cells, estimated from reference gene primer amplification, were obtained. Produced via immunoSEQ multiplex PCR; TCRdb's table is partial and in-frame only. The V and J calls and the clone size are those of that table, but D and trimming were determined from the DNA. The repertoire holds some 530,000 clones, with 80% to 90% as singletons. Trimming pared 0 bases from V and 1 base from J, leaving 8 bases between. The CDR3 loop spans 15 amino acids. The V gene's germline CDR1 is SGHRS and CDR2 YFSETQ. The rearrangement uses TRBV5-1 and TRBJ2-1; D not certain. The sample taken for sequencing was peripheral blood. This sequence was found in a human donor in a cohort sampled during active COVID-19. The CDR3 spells CASSLDGFSYNEQFF. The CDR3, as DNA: TGCGCCAGCAGCTTGGACGGGTTTTCCTACAATGAGCAGTTCTTC.